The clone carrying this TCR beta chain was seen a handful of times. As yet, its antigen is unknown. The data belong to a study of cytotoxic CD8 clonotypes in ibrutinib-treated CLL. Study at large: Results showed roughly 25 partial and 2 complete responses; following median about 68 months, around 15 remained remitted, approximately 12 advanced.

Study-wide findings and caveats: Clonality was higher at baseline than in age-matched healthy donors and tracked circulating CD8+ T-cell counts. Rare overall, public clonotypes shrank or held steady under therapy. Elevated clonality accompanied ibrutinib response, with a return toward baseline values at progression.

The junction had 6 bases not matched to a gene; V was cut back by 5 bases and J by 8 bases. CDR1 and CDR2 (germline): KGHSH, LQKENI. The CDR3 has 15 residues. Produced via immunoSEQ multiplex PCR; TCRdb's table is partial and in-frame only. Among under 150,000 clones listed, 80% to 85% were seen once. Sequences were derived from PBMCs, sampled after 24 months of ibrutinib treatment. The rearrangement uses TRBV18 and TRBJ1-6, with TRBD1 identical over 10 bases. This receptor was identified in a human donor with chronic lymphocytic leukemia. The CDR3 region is CASSTRQGAHSPLHF. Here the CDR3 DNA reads TGTGCCAGCTCAACACGACAGGGGGCGCATTCACCCCTCCACTTT. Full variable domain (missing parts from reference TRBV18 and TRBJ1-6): NAGVMQNPRHLVRRRGQEARLRCSPMKGHSHVYWYRQLPEEGLKFMVYLQKENIIDESGMPKERFSAEFPKEGPSILRIQQVVRGDSAAYFCASSTRQGAHSPLHFGNGTRLTVT.